This T cell receptor (beta chain) was observed in a study of T cells after somatic rescue of genetic block. The assay was immunoSEQ multiplex PCR, and TCRdb's table has in-frame clones only and misses some. In the table there are roughly 110,000 clones, about nine tenths of which are singletons. The TCR was taken from a woman aged 18-29 years. The source material was peripheral blood mononuclear cells (PBMCs).

The CDR3 DNA sequence: TGTGCCTGGAGTGTAATGTGGACCCAGTACTTC. Encoded protein: CAWSVMWTQYF. The gene calls are TRBV30 and TRBJ2-5; D ambiguous. The CDR3 contains 11 residues. Germline CDR1 and CDR2: GTSNPN and SVGIG (reference sequence). The V gene lost 0 bases and the J gene lost 7 bases, with 6 bases spanning the gap.